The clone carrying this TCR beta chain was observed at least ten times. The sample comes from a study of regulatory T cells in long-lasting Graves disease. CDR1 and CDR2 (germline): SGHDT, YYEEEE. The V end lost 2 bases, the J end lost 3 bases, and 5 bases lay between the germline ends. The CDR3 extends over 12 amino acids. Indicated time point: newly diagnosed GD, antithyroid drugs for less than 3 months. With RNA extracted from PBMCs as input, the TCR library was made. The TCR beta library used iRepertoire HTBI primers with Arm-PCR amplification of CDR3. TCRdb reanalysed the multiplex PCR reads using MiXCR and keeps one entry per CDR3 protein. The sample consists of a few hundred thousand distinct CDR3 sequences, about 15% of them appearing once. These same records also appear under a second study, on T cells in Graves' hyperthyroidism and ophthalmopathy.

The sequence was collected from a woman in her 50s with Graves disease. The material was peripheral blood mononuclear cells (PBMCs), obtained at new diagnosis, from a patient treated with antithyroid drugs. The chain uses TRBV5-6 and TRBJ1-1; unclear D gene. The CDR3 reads CASSFPDTEAFF. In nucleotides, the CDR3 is TGTGCCAGCAGCTTCCCTGACACTGAAGCTTTCTTT.